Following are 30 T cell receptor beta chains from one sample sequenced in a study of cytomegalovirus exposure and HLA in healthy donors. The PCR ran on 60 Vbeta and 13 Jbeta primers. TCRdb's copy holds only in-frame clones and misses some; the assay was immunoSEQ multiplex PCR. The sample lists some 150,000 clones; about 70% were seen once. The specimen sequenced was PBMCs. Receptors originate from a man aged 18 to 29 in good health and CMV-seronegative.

CDR3 in DNA: TGTGCCAGCAGTTACGAGGAAGGTAGGATGAACACTGAAGCTTTCTTT. Protein product: CASSYEEGRMNTEAFF. The rearrangement links TRBV6-5 to TRBJ1-1; D not resolved. From germline, CDR1 is MNHEY and CDR2 SVGAGI. The V and J ends lost 2 bases and 0 bases respectively, with 13 bases between them. The CDR3 covers 16 residues.

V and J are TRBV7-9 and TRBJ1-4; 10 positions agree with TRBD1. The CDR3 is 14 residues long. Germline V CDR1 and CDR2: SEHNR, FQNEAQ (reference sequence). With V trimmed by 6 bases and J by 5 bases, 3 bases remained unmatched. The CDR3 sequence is CASRQGQGNEKLFF. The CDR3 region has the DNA TGTGCCAGCAGGCAGGGACAGGGGAATGAAAAACTGTTTTTT.

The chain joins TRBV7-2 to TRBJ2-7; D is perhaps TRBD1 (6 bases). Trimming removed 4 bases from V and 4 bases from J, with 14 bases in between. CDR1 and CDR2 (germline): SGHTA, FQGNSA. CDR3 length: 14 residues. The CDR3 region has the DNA TGTGCCAGCAGCTCCGACCGGACAGTGTACGAGCAGTACTTC. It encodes CASSSDRTVYEQYF.

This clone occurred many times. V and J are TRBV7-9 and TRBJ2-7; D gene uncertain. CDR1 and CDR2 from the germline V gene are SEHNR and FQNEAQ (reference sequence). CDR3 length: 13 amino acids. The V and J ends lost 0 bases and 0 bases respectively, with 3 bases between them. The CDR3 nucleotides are TGTGCCAGCAGCTTAGCCCTCTCCTACGAGCAGTACTTC. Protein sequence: CASSLALSYEQYF.

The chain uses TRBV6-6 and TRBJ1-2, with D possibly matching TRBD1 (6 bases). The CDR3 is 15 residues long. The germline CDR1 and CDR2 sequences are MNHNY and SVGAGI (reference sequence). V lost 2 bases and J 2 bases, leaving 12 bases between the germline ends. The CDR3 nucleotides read TGTGCCAGCAGTTACGGAACAGGGAGAAACTATGGCTACACCTTC. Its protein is CASSYGTGRNYGYTF.

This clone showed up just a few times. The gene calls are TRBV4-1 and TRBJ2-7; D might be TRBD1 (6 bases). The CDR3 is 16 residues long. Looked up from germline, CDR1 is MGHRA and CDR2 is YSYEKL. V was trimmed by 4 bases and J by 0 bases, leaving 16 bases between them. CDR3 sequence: CASSLTEGDPSYEQYF. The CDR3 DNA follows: TGCGCCAGCAGCCTCACCGAGGGGGACCCCTCCTACGAGCAGTACTTC.

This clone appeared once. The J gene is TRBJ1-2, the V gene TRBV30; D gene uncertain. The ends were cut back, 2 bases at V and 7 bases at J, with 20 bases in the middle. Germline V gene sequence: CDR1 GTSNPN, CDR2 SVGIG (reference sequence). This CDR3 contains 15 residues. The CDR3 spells CAWSPSTFGYVGYTF. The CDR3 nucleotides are TGTGCCTGGAGTCCTTCGACATTTGGCTATGTTGGCTACACCTTC.

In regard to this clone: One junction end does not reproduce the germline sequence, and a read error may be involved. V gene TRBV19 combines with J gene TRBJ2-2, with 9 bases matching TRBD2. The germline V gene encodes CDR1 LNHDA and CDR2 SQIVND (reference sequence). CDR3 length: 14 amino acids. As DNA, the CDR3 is TGTGCCAGCAGTAGCGGGAGTCTTACCGGGGAGCTGTTTTTT. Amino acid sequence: CASSSGSLTGELFF.

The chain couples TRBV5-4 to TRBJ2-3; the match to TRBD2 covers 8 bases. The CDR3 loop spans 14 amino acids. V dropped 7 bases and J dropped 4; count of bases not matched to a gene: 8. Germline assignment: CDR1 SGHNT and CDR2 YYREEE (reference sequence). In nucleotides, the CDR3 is TGTGCCAGCGCTCGGGAGGGTAGCCCAGATACGCAGTATTTT. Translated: CASAREGSPDTQYF.

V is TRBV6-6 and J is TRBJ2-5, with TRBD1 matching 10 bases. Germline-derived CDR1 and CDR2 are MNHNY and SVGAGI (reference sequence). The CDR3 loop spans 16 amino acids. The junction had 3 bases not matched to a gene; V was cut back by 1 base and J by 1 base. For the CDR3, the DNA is TGTGCCAGCAGTTACTTGGGACAGGGGTCCCAAGAGACCCAGTACTTC. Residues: CASSYLGQGSQETQYF.

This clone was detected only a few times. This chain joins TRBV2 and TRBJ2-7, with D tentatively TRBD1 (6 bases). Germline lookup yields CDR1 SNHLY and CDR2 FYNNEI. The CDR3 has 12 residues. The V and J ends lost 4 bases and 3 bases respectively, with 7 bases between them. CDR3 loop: CASSVQGYEQYF. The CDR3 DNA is TGTGCCAGCAGTGTACAGGGCTACGAGCAGTACTTC. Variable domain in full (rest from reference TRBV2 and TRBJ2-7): EPEVTQTPSHQVTQMGQEVILRCVPISNHLYFYWYRQILGQKVEFLVSFYNNEISEKSEIFDDQFSVERPDGSNFTLKIRSTKLEDSAMYFCASSVQGYEQYFGPGTRLTVT.

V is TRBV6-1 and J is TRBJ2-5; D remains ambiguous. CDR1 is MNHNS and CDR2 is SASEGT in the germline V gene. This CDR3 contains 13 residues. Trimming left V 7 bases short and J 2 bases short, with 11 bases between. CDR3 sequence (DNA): TGTGCCAGCAACTGGTCTTTGCAAGAGACCCAGTACTTC. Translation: CASNWSLQETQYF.

This chain's CDR3 is CASSLGGQGEGYEQYF. The CDR3 coding sequence is TGCGCCAGCAGCTTGGGCGGACAGGGGGAAGGCTACGAGCAGTACTTC. The genes are TRBV5-1 and TRBJ2-7; TRBD1 matches 10 bases. The CDR3 runs to 16 residues. Germline trimming cut 0 bases from V and 3 bases from J; bases unmatched to any gene: 6. Germline-derived CDR1 and CDR2 are SGHRS and YFSETQ.

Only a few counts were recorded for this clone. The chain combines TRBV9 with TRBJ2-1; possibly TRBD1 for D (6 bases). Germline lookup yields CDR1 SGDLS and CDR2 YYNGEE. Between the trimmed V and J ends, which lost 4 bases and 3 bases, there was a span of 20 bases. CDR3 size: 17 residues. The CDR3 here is CASSRGPTGIFYNEQFF. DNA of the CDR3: TGTGCCAGCAGCCGAGGCCCCACAGGGATCTTCTACAATGAGCAGTTCTTC.

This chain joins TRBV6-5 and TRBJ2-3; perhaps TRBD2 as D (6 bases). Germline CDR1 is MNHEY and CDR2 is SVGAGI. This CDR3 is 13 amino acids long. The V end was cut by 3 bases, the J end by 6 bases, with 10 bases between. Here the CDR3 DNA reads TGTGCCAGCAGTTATGGGGGGTGGGATACGCAGTATTTT. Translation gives CASSYGGWDTQYF.

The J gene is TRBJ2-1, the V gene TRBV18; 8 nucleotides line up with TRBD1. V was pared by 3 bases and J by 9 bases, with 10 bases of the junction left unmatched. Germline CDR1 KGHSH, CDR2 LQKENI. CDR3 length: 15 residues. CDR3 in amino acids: CASSPLRRGRAEQFF. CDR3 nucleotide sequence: TGTGCCAGCTCACCTCTGCGCAGGGGGCGCGCTGAGCAGTTCTTC.

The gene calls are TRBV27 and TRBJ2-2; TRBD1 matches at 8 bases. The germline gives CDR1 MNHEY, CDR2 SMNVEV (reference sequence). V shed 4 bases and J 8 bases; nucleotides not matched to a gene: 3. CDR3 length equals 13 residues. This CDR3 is CASSSTGDGELFF. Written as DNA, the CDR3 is TGTGCCAGCAGTTCGACAGGGGATGGGGAGCTGTTTTTT.

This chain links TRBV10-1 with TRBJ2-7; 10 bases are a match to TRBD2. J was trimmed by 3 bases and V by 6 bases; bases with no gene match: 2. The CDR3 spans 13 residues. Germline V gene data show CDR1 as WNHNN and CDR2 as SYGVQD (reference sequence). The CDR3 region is CASRGTSDYEQYF. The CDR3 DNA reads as TGCGCCAGCAGGGGGACTAGCGACTACGAGCAGTACTTC.

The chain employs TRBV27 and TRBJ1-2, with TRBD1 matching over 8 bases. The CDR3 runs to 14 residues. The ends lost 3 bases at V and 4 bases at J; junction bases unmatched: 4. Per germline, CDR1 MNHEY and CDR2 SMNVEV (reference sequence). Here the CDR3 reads CASSFRDRGYGYTF. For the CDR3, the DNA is TGTGCCAGCAGTTTCCGAGACAGGGGCTATGGCTACACCTTC.

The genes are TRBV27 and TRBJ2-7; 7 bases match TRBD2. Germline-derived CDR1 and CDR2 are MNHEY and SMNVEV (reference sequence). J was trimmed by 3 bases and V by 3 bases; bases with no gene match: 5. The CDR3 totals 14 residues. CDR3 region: CASSLGGKVYEQYF. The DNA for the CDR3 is TGTGCCAGCAGTTTGGGGGGGAAAGTCTACGAGCAGTACTTC.

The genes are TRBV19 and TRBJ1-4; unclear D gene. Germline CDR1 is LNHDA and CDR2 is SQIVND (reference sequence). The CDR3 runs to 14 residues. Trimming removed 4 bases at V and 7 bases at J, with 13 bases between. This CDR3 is CASSTDSSGEKLFF. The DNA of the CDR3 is TGTGCCAGTAGTACAGACTCGAGCGGTGAAAAACTGTTTTTT.

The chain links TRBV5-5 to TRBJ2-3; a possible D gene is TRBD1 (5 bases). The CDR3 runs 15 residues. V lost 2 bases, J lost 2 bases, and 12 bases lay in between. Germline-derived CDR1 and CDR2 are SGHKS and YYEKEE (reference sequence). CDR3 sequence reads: CASSFLDTDTDTQYF. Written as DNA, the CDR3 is TGTGCCAGCAGCTTCCTGGACACAGACACAGATACGCAGTATTTT.

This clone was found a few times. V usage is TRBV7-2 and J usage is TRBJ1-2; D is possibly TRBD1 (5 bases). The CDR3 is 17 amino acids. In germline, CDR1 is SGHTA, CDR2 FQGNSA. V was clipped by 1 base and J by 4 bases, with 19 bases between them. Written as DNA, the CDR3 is TGTGCCAGCAGCTTAGGCGACCCCGATCCGGGGGTCTATGGCTACACCTTC. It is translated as CASSLGDPDPGVYGYTF.

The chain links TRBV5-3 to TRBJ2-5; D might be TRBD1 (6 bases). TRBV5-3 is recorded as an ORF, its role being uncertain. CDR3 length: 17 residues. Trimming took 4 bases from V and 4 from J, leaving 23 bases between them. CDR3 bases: TGTGCCAGAAGCGGAATCGGGACACCTGAGATTGTAGAGACCCAGTACTTC. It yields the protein CARSGIGTPEIVETQYF.

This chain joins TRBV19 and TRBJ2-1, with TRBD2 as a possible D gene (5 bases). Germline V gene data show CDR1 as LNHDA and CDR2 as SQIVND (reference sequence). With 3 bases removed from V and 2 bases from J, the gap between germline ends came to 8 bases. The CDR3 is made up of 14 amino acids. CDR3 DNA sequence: TGTGCCAGTAGTATTTTCGGGACCTACAATGAGCAGTTCTTC. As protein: CASSIFGTYNEQFF. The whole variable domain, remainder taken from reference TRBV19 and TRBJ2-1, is DGGITQSPKYLFRKEGQNVTLSCEQNLNHDAMYWYRQDPGQGLRLIYYSQIVNDFQKGDIAEGYSVSREKKESFPLTVTSAQKNPTAFYLCASSIFGTYNEQFFGPGTRLTVL.

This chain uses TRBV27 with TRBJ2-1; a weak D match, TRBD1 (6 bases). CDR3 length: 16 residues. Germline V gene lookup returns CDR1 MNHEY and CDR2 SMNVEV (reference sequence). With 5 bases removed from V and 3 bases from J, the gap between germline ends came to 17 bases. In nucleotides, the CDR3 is TGTGCCAGCAGTCCATCCAAATCGACAGGCTACAATGAGCAGTTCTTC. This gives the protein CASSPSKSTGYNEQFF.

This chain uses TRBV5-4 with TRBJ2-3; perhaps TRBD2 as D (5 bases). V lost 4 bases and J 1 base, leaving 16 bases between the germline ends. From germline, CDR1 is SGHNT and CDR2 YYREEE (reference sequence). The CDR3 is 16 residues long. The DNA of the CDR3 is TGTGCCAGCAGCCCCACCACTAGATGGGGCACAGATACGCAGTATTTT. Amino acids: CASSPTTRWGTDTQYF.

Here the CDR3 DNA reads TGCGCCAGCAGCCAAGATGAGGGAGAAACGAATCAGCCCCAGCATTTT. Translation: CASSQDEGETNQPQHF. The V gene is TRBV4-1, the J gene TRBJ1-5; D is undetermined. There are 16 residues in the CDR3. V lost 0 bases and J 4 bases, leaving 13 bases between the germline ends. The germline V gene has CDR1 MGHRA and CDR2 YSYEKL.

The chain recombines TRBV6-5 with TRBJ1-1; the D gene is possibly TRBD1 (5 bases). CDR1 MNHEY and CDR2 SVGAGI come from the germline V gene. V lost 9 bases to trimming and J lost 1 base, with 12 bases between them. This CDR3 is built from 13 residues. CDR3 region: CASLLQGNTEAFF. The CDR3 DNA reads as TGTGCCAGTTTGTTGCAGGGGAACACTGAAGCTTTCTTT.

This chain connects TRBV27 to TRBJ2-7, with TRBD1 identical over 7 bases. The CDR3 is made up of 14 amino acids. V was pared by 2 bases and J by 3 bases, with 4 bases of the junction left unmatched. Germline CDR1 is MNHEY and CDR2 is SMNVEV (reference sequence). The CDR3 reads CASSLDRAHYEQYF. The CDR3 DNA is TGTGCCAGCAGTTTAGACAGGGCCCACTACGAGCAGTACTTC.